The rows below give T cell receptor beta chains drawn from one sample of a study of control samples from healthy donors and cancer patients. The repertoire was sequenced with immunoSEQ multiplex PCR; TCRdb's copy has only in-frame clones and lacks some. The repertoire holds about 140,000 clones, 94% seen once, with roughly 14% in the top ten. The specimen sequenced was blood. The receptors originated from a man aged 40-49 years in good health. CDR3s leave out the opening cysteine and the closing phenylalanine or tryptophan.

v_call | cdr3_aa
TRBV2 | ASSGGGAGNTEAF
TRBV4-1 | ASSRWTGTLIEETQY
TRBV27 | ASSFGRGEEQY
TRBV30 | AWNGGTTEAF
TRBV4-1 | ASSQGDNTRSGYT
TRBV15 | ATSRDFGTAFEQF
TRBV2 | ASRAMRGLEGYT
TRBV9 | ASSVGGGETQY
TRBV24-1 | ATSDFELARNEQF
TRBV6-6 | ASSYVSYNEQF
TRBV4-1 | ASSQGVGEPLPQH
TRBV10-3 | AIGSDTEAF
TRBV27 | ASSLSKSGRTQETQY
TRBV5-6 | ASSLGGGRADTQY
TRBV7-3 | ASSLSGVQNEKLF
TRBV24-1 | ATSDLGRNTGELF
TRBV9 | ASSVGGHNYGYT
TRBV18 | ASSTPVNTEAF
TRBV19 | ASSFSGQNTEAF
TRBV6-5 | ASQSPPGQGT
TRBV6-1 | ASSEAGGDYGYT
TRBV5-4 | ASSPRAEVTEAF
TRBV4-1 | ASSQGYEAF